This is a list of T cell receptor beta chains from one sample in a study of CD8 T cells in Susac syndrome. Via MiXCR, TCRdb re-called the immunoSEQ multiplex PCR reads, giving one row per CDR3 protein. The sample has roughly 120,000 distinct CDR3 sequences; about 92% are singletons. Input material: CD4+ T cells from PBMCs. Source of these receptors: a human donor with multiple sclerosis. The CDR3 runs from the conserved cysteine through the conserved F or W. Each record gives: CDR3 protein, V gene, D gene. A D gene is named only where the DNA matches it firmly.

cdr3_aa: CASSSTLAGEMYF; v_call: TRBV5-1; d_call: TRBD2
cdr3_aa: CASSPTAEVWLETQYF; v_call: TRBV4-3; d_call: .
cdr3_aa: CASSRTLTNEKLFF; v_call: TRBV6-5; d_call: .
cdr3_aa: CSARALRAGAGETQYF; v_call: TRBV20-1; d_call: .
cdr3_aa: CASSTPGRGYTGELFF; v_call: TRBV12-3/TRBV12-4; d_call: .
cdr3_aa: CASSLVAGGAGELFF; v_call: TRBV7-2; d_call: TRBD2
cdr3_aa: CASSSHRLAGGLGTQYF; v_call: TRBV28; d_call: TRBD2
cdr3_aa: CASGAYRGATEAFF; v_call: TRBV12-3/TRBV12-4; d_call: TRBD1
cdr3_aa: CASRGGSGYTF; v_call: TRBV7-8; d_call: .
cdr3_aa: CASLALTGGSNEKLFF; v_call: TRBV28; d_call: TRBD1
cdr3_aa: CASSPTSVQETQYF; v_call: TRBV19; d_call: TRBD2
cdr3_aa: CASSSTGTSGETQYF; v_call: TRBV6-2/TRBV6-3; d_call: .
cdr3_aa: CASSYDGHENYGYTF; v_call: TRBV6-2/TRBV6-3; d_call: .
cdr3_aa: CASSQRDGPENYGYTF; v_call: TRBV5-1; d_call: .
cdr3_aa: CASSPYWTPNTEAFF; v_call: TRBV19; d_call: .
cdr3_aa: CATSRERGFYNEQFF; v_call: TRBV15; d_call: TRBD2
cdr3_aa: CASSTEGQLNEQFF; v_call: TRBV5-1; d_call: .
cdr3_aa: CAIGPRLVQESGELFF; v_call: TRBV10-3; d_call: .
cdr3_aa: CASRSGTGDEQYF; v_call: TRBV6-2/TRBV6-3; d_call: TRBD1
cdr3_aa: CASSQDISSGGDGTQYF; v_call: TRBV4-1; d_call: TRBD2
cdr3_aa: CSAIPGRRVNTEAFF; v_call: TRBV20-1; d_call: .
cdr3_aa: CSAPENTGELFF; v_call: TRBV20-1; d_call: .
cdr3_aa: CASSIANRYTEAFF; v_call: TRBV19; d_call: .
cdr3_aa: CSAVQGFTNEKLFF; v_call: TRBV20-1; d_call: TRBD1
cdr3_aa: CASSPGYRGDEQFF; v_call: TRBV18; d_call: TRBD1
cdr3_aa: CASSVDAGTKTYEQYF; v_call: TRBV9; d_call: TRBD2
cdr3_aa: CASSSTGVDTQYF; v_call: TRBV7-9; d_call: .
cdr3_aa: CASSLAIHSNSPLHF; v_call: TRBV7-2; d_call: .
cdr3_aa: CAWSPRNQGNEQYF; v_call: TRBV30; d_call: .
cdr3_aa: CASSFDTGELFF; v_call: TRBV5-4; d_call: .
cdr3_aa: CASSESSIEQFF; v_call: TRBV10-2; d_call: .
cdr3_aa: CAWSGQVNQPQHF; v_call: TRBV30; d_call: .
cdr3_aa: CASSSLGGDYGYTF; v_call: TRBV18; d_call: .
cdr3_aa: CATSRDFRANEQFF; v_call: TRBV15; d_call: .
cdr3_aa: CASTTTGNTEAFF; v_call: TRBV12-3/TRBV12-4; d_call: .
cdr3_aa: CASSKEGRGNTEAFF; v_call: TRBV19; d_call: .
cdr3_aa: CAWSPGEDYGYTF; v_call: TRBV30; d_call: .
cdr3_aa: CASSQDPTSGGAWDTQYF; v_call: TRBV4-3; d_call: TRBD2
cdr3_aa: CAISESEKIGFF; v_call: TRBV10-3; d_call: .
cdr3_aa: CASSLWSRGREIYGYTF; v_call: TRBV27; d_call: TRBD1
cdr3_aa: CASSDKLDLPDAAFF; v_call: TRBV10-2; d_call: .
cdr3_aa: CASSPTGGDGYTF; v_call: TRBV5-6; d_call: TRBD1
cdr3_aa: CASSPHDRPTDEAFF; v_call: TRBV7-9; d_call: .
cdr3_aa: CATSRDSYEQYF; v_call: TRBV15; d_call: .
cdr3_aa: CAISGVQSFDYGYTF; v_call: TRBV10-3; d_call: .
cdr3_aa: CASSARGDNNSPLHF; v_call: TRBV3-1; d_call: .
cdr3_aa: CSAKGAGLETQYF; v_call: TRBV20-1; d_call: .
cdr3_aa: CASSPWTADSVTQYF; v_call: TRBV18; d_call: .
cdr3_aa: CASNREAYGYTF; v_call: TRBV2; d_call: .
cdr3_aa: CASSSERAGGTYEQYF; v_call: TRBV6-5; d_call: TRBD2
cdr3_aa: CASRTGDYTEAFF; v_call: TRBV7-9; d_call: TRBD1
cdr3_aa: CAWRGGTGDSPLHF; v_call: TRBV30; d_call: TRBD1
cdr3_aa: CSVVMAWGYTF; v_call: TRBV29-1; d_call: .
cdr3_aa: CASSQSTGNTIYF; v_call: TRBV3-1; d_call: .